These 9 T cell receptor beta chains originate from one sample sequenced in a study of persistence of HIV-infected CD4 T cells. Stimulation used 10 ug/mL lysate from CMV-infected fibroblasts. CD40L/CD69 double-negative CD45RO-high memory CD4+ T cells were collected. These receptors have no known antigen. The libraries were made with immunoSEQ version 4 in survey mode. The assay was immunoSEQ multiplex PCR, and TCRdb's table has in-frame clones only and misses some. The table records fewer than 30,000 clones, 82% of them present only once. The sample consisted of CD4+ T cells sorted from PBMCs after roughly 18-hour stimulation, taken from a patient who received antiretroviral therapy. These receptors all stem from an adult man with HIV who was CMV-seropositive.

The V gene is TRBV6-5, the J gene TRBJ1-5; tentative D call: TRBD1 (5 bases). The CDR3 sequence is 15 residues long. Germline V CDR1 and CDR2: MNHEY, SVGAGI. Between the trimmed V and J ends, which lost 5 bases and 0 bases, there was a span of 11 bases. The CDR3 nucleotides are TGTGCCAGCAGTCTGGGGCTTTATAGCAATCAGCCCCAGCATTTT. Its protein product is CASSLGLYSNQPQHF.

The V call is TRBV24-1, the J call TRBJ2-5; D might be TRBD1 (6 bases). The CDR3 covers 13 residues. The germline V gene encodes CDR1 KGHDR and CDR2 SFDVKD. V was pared by 5 bases and J by 7 bases, with 13 bases between. CDR3 coding DNA: TGTGCCACCAGTGTAACTCTAGGGGGGACCCAGTACTTC. This translates into CATSVTLGGTQYF.

The chain carries TRBV15 and TRBJ2-2; TRBD1 aligns across 8 bases. The CDR3 consists of 18 residues. Germline CDR1 LNHNV, CDR2 YYDKDF (reference sequence). The V gene end was trimmed by 0 bases and the J gene end by 5 bases; junction bases not matched to a gene: 11. CDR3 DNA: TGTGCCACCAGCAGAGAACGACAGGGGCTGTATCGAACCGGGGAGCTGTTTTTT. Its protein product is CATSRERQGLYRTGELFF. The full variable domain, rest sourced from reference TRBV15 and TRBJ2-2, is DAMVIQNPRYQVTQFGKPVTLSCSQTLNHNVMYWYQQKSSQAPKLLFHYYDKDFNNEADTPDNFQSRRPNTSFCFLDIRSPGLGDTAMYLCATSRERQGLYRTGELFFGEGSRLTVL.

This chain links TRBV23-1 with TRBJ1-4; no reliable D call. TRBV23-1 falls under the ORF class, with uncertain function. Trimming took 6 bases from V and 5 from J, leaving 28 bases between them. CDR3 length: 19 residues. This CDR3 is CASSRPLTRTRKYNEKLFF. The DNA for the CDR3 is TGCGCCAGCAGCCGACCCCTTACCAGGACGCGGAAATACAATGAAAAACTGTTTTTT.

The gene calls are TRBV28 and TRBJ2-7, with D hard to call. Per the germline V gene, CDR1 is MDHEN and CDR2 is SYDVKM. The CDR3 has 14 residues. V was trimmed by 3 bases and J by 2 bases, leaving 11 bases between them. DNA of the CDR3: TGTGCCAGCAGTTTGGAGCTGGGGACCTACGAGCAGTACTTC. Translated, it gives CASSLELGTYEQYF.

The chain couples TRBV5-4 to TRBJ1-1; a possible D gene is TRBD1 (6 bases). Germline-derived CDR1 and CDR2 are SGHNT and YYREEE (reference sequence). The V and J ends lost 7 bases and 3 bases respectively, with 28 bases between them. The CDR3 runs 18 residues. The CDR3, as DNA: TGTGCCAGCGCCGGGGGCCGGAGAATTCAGGGTAGGGACACTGAAGCTTTCTTT. Its protein is CASAGGRRIQGRDTEAFF.

V and J are TRBV6-5 and TRBJ1-1, with unresolved D. The V end lost 6 bases, the J end lost 5 bases, and 13 bases lay between the germline ends. The CDR3 contains 13 residues. The germline CDR1 and CDR2 sequences are MNHEY and SVGAGI. In DNA, the CDR3 is TGTGCCAGCAGGATACTGAGTTTGACTGAAGCTTTCTTT. Its translation is CASRILSLTEAFF.

CDR3 nucleotide sequence: TGTGCCAGCAGCCGACTGAACACCGGGGAGCTGTTTTTT. Its protein product is CASSRLNTGELFF. The chain uses TRBV7-8 and TRBJ2-2, with D hard to call. The ends were cut back, 5 bases at V and 1 base at J, with 5 bases in the middle. The CDR3 covers 13 residues. Germline lookup yields CDR1 SGHVS and CDR2 FQNEAQ.

The gene calls are TRBV14 and TRBJ1-6; a possible D gene is TRBD1 (5 bases). The CDR3 runs 14 residues. The germline CDR1 and CDR2 sequences are SGHDN and FVKESK. Trimming left V 4 bases short and J 6 bases short, with 10 bases between. The CDR3 reads CASSPGLGNSPLHF. CDR3 DNA: TGTGCCAGCAGCCCAGGGCTTGGTAATTCACCCCTCCACTTT.